The clone carrying this TCR beta chain was seen only a few times. The CDR3 extends over 15 amino acids. CDR1 is SGHTA, CDR2 FQGNSA, per germline. V was trimmed by 1 base and J by 3 bases, leaving 9 bases between them. TCRdb used MiXCR to reprocess the 5' RACE reads, holding one entry per CDR3 protein. The sample carries about 92,000 distinct CDR3 sequences, about 12% recorded once. Time point specified: sample taken at primary tumor resection. Donors were approximately 70 untreated early-stage non-small cell lung cancer patients. Sequencing of whole RNA from tumor, nontumor lung or frozen PBMC involved no sorting. The entry originates in a study of spatial heterogeneity in lung cancer. Whole-study context: Alpha-chain detections were consistently fewer than beta-chain detections among the sequences.

This clonotype was obtained from a male donor with early-stage non-small cell lung cancer. Here the sequenced sample was PBMCs, taken at surgery. The chain uses TRBV7-2 and TRBJ2-2; D possibly corresponds to TRBD1 (6 bases). Here the CDR3 DNA reads TGTGCCAGCAGCTTAGGGGGGACACACACCGGGGAGCTGTTTTTT. Amino acids: CASSLGGTHTGELFF. Using reference TRBV7-2 and TRBJ2-2 for the parts outside the CDR3, the full variable domain is GAGVSQSPSNKVTEKGKDVELRCDPISGHTALYWYRQSLGQGLEFLIYFQGNSAPDKSGLPSDRFSAERTGGSVSTLTIQRTQQEDSAVYLCASSLGGTHTGELFFGEGSRLTVL.